A selection of T cell receptor beta chains follows, all from one sample in a study of shared clonotypes between healthy human individuals. Libraries were prepared by immunoSEQ multiplex PCR; TCRdb keeps only in-frame clonotypes and omits some of them. Among approximately 2.3 million clones listed, 93% were seen once. Sequenced material: naive CD4+ T cells from PBMCs. These receptors were taken from a man in his late teens or twenties in good health. Some clones in this sample may be carry-over from other donors' samples. CDR3s include the opening cysteine and the closing phenylalanine or tryptophan. The D gene is left open where the match is weak. Rows give clone size only sometimes, using once, few, many, or a class for an expanded clone.

>TRBV6-1|TRBJ1-5|TRBD1|NA
TGTGCCAGCAGTGGGCGGGACAGGGGGCGTAGCAATCAGCCCCAGCATTTT
CASSGRDRGRSNQPQHF
>TRBV6-6|TRBJ2-7|NA|NA
TGTGCCAGCAGTTACTCGACAGACTACGAGCAGTACTTC
CASSYSTDYEQYF
>TRBV25-1|TRBJ1-5|NA|NA
TGTGCCAGCAGTGATACAGGGTCCCATCAGCCCCAGCATTTT
CASSDTGSHQPQHF
>TRBV18|TRBJ2-7|TRBD1|NA
TGTGCCAGCTCACCACCGTATGGGTCAGGGGGTGTCGAGCAGTACTTC
CASSPPYGSGGVEQYF
>TRBV2|TRBJ1-1|NA|NA
TGTGCCAGCAGTGAAGAGGAGGGGTATGGCACTGAAGCTTTCTTT
CASSEEEGYGTEAFF
>TRBV19|TRBJ2-7|NA|NA
TGTGCCAGTAGTATTGGGGGGTCCTACGAGCAGTACTTC
CASSIGGSYEQYF
>TRBV7-3|TRBJ2-1|TRBD1|NA
TGTGCCAGCAGCTTAAGCAGGGGGAACTACAATGAGCAGTTCTTC
CASSLSRGNYNEQFF
>TRBV4-3|TRBJ2-1|NA|NA
TGCGCCAGCAGCCAATTACCCCCTTCGCGGGACGGTGAGCAGTTCTTC
CASSQLPPSRDGEQFF
>TRBV10-3|TRBJ2-4|NA|NA
TGTGCCATCAGTGAATCGGGAGCCAAAAACATTCAGTACTTC
CAISESGAKNIQYF
>TRBV2|TRBJ1-5|NA|NA
TGTGCCAGCGGGGGGCCCCAGCATTTT
CASGGPQHF
>TRBV18|TRBJ1-1|NA|NA
TGTGCCAGCTCACGGGGTGAGGGTGTGAACACTGAAGCTTTCTTT
CASSRGEGVNTEAFF
>TRBV2|TRBJ1-1|TRBD1|once
TGTGCCAGCAGGGAAAGACAGGGGACTACAAACACTGAAGCTTTCTTT
CASRERQGTTNTEAFF
>TRBV5-6|TRBJ1-4|TRBD1|NA
TGTGCCAGCAGCCCCCAGACAGGGGTTAATGAAAAACTGTTTTTT
CASSPQTGVNEKLFF
>TRBV28|TRBJ2-7|NA|NA
TGTGCCAGCAGCCAACGGGGGCTTGTATCCTACGAGCAGTACTTC
CASSQRGLVSYEQYF
>TRBV5-1|TRBJ2-7|TRBD2|NA
TGCGCCAGCAGCTTGGAGTCGGGAGGGATGTTCTACGAGCAGTACTTC
CASSLESGGMFYEQYF
>TRBV27|TRBJ2-7|NA|NA
TGTGCCAGCAGTTTATTCGGACGGACCTACGAGCAGTACTTC
CASSLFGRTYEQYF
>TRBV7-2|TRBJ1-2|NA|NA
TGTGCCAGCAGCCTTGACGTCCCCTATGGCTACACCTTC
CASSLDVPYGYTF
>TRBV27|TRBJ2-7|NA|NA
TGTGCCAGCAGTTCGGCCTACGAGCAGTACTTC
CASSSAYEQYF
>TRBV6-5|TRBJ1-1|NA|NA
TGTGCCCTTTGGGTTCGGAAGGACACTGAAGCTTTCTTT
CALWVRKDTEAFF
>TRBV7-9|TRBJ2-1|TRBD1|NA
TGTGCCAGCAGCTTGCGGGACAGGGCGACAGGTGAGCAGTTCTTC
CASSLRDRATGEQFF
>TRBV7-6|TRBJ1-3|NA|NA
TGTGCCAGCAGCCCGCTGACTTTGTACGGAAACACCATATATTTT
CASSPLTLYGNTIYF
>TRBV5-1|TRBJ2-5|TRBD1|NA
TGCGCCAGCAGCTTGTGGGACAGGTATAATCTACAAGAGACCCAGTACTTC
CASSLWDRYNLQETQYF
>TRBV7-9|TRBJ1-6|TRBD1|NA
TGTGCCAGCAGTTCCGACAGGGAGAAATCTCCCCTCCACTTT
CASSSDREKSPLHF
>TRBV5-1|TRBJ1-2|NA|NA
TGCGCCAGCAGCGTGCCGGGGGCGGCCTATGGCTACACCTTC
CASSVPGAAYGYTF
>TRBV28|TRBJ2-7|NA|NA
TGTGCCAGCAGTTTAGGGGAAACAGGATTCGAGTACTTC
CASSLGETGFEYF
>TRBV28|TRBJ1-2|TRBD1|once
TGTGCCAGCAGTTATCGGGACAGACCAAACTATGGCTACACCTTC
CASSYRDRPNYGYTF
>TRBV7-9|TRBJ2-7|TRBD1|NA
TGTGCCAGCAGCTCCGGGACAGCGTGGGAGCAGTACTTC
CASSSGTAWEQYF
>TRBV6-1|TRBJ2-2|NA|once
TGTGCCAGCAGTGAAGTGAGAAAGGCCACCGGGGAGCTGTTTTTT
CASSEVRKATGELFF
>TRBV19|TRBJ1-5|TRBD1|NA
TGTGCCAGTAGCTCTACGGGACAGTTCCTTAGCAATCAGCCCCAGCATTTT
CASSSTGQFLSNQPQHF
>TRBV27|TRBJ1-5|NA|few
TGTGCCAGCAGTTTATCGCGGTTACAGCCCCAGCATTTT
CASSLSRLQPQHF
>TRBV5-5|TRBJ2-1|NA|NA
TGTGCCAGCAGCTTCAGCGGTTCCTACAATGAGCAGTTCTTC
CASSFSGSYNEQFF
>TRBV29-1|TRBJ2-3|TRBD1|NA
TGCAGCGTTGAAAGGGACAGGGGTAGAACAGATACGCAGTATTTT
CSVERDRGRTDTQYF
>TRBV5-1|TRBJ2-7|NA|once
TGCGCCAGCAGCTTGGAAACCCCCTCCTACGAACAGTACTTC
CASSLETPSYEQYF
>TRBV21-1|TRBJ1-1|NA|NA
TGTGCCAGCAGCACCTATGACAAGAACACTGAAGCTTTCTTT
CASSTYDKNTEAFF
>TRBV11-2|TRBJ2-1|NA|NA
TGTGCCAGCAGCCCTCCCATCTACAATGAGCAGTTCTTC
CASSPPIYNEQFF
>TRBV6-1|TRBJ2-2|TRBD1|NA
TGTGCCAGCAGGCCGGGACAGGGGGCTTCCGGGGAGCTGTTTTTT
CASRPGQGASGELFF
>TRBV15|TRBJ1-4|TRBD1|NA
TGTGCCACCAGCCAGGGGGGCGACCTTAATGAAAAACTGTTTTTT
CATSQGGDLNEKLFF
>TRBV19|TRBJ1-2|NA|NA
TGTGCCAGTAGCCCTATCGGACAATCTAACTATGGCTACACCTTC
CASSPIGQSNYGYTF
>TRBV30|TRBJ1-1|NA|few
TGTGCCTGGAGTGTATCAGGTCGGGCAGCTTTCTTT
CAWSVSGRAAFF
>TRBV19|TRBJ2-3|NA|NA
TGTGCCAGTAATGCCCCGAGCACAGATACGCAGTATTTT
CASNAPSTDTQYF
>TRBV28|TRBJ2-1|NA|once
TGTGCCAGCAGCCTTGGACCCAGCTCCTACAATGAGCAGTTCTTC
CASSLGPSSYNEQFF
>TRBV2|TRBJ1-1|NA|few
TGTGCCAGCAGTCCCGCCAGGGAGGGGGGAGCTTTCTTT
CASSPAREGGAFF
>TRBV28|TRBJ2-7|TRBD2|NA
TGTGCCAGCAACCAGCGGGAGTTAGAGCAGTACTTC
CASNQRELEQYF
>TRBV5-6|TRBJ2-1|TRBD2|NA
TGTGCCAGCAGCCCCCTCGCCGGGACTAGCGGCCTACATGAGCAGTTCTTC
CASSPLAGTSGLHEQFF
>TRBV9|TRBJ2-3|NA|NA
TGTGCCAGCAGCTCAGGCCCGGACGATACGCAGTATTTT
CASSSGPDDTQYF
>TRBV9|TRBJ1-4|NA|NA
TGTGCCAGCAGCCCCACATCCTGGGCGGGTGAAAAACTGTTTTTT
CASSPTSWAGEKLFF
>TRBV9|TRBJ2-3|TRBD2|once
TGTGCCAGCAGCGTAGCTAGCGGGAGGGCAACAGATACGCAGTATTTT
CASSVASGRATDTQYF
>TRBV28|TRBJ2-7|NA|NA
TGTGCCAGCAGTCTTTCCGCTGCGGAGCAGTACTTC
CASSLSAAEQYF
>TRBV5-1|TRBJ1-5|NA|NA
TGCGCCAGCAGCTTAGGCGGCTCCAATCAGCCCCAGCATTTT
CASSLGGSNQPQHF
>TRBV7-8|TRBJ2-7|TRBD1|NA
TGTGCCAGCAGCCAACGGACAGGTCCGAGCTCCTACGAGCAGTACTTC
CASSQRTGPSSYEQYF